This TCR beta chain stems from a study of regulatory T cells in long-lasting Graves disease. General observations from the study: Preferential use of TRBV28, TRBJ1-2 and TRBJ2-5 was seen in persistent disease. New patients shared some 970 public clonotypes, fewer than the 2,500 to 3,500 shared by persistent patients.

Noted time point: persistent/refractory GD, antithyroid drugs over 5 years with positive TRAb. Extracted RNA from PBMCs served as the source of the TCR library. CDR3 regions were amplified by Arm-PCR using iRepertoire HTBI primers to build TCR beta libraries. TCRdb processed the multiplex PCR reads anew with MiXCR; each CDR3 protein has one entry. Of about 470,000 distinct CDR3 sequences in the sample, around a fifth are singletons; the top ten hold roughly 7.7%. The CDR3 length is 13 residues. V was cut by 0 bases and J by 6 bases, with 9 bases left in between. Looked up from germline, CDR1 is SGHDT and CDR2 is YYEEEE. This clonotype came up many times. The antigen remains unidentified.

The chain has TRBV5-6 and TRBJ1-2; D ambiguous. This TCR was sampled from a female donor with Graves disease. The sequencing here drew on peripheral blood mononuclear cells (PBMCs), taken when the disease was refractory, from a patient treated with antithyroid drugs. For the CDR3, the DNA is TGTGCCAGCAGCTTGGTTCCTCGAAATGGCTACACCTTC. Translating gives CASSLVPRNGYTF.